The clone carrying this TCR beta chain has only a few counts. The sample is drawn from a study of identical twins. TCRdb redid the calling of the 5' RACE reads with MiXCR, one entry per CDR3 protein. The table lists about 520,000 distinct CDR3 sequences, roughly a fifth of them singletons. Trimming removed 7 bases at V and 3 bases at J, with 12 bases between. The CDR3 runs 13 residues. Germline-derived CDR1 and CDR2 are SGHTA and FQGNSA. A further study also used this sample, focusing on T cells expressing NK-cell markers.

The genes are TRBV7-2 and TRBJ1-2; possibly TRBD1 for D (6 bases). The clonotype was recovered from a woman younger than 35 in good health. Sequences were obtained from CD4+ T cells sorted from blood. The CDR3 loop reads CASTVDRHYGYTF. The CDR3 DNA reads TGTGCCAGCACCGTGGACAGACACTATGGCTACACCTTC.